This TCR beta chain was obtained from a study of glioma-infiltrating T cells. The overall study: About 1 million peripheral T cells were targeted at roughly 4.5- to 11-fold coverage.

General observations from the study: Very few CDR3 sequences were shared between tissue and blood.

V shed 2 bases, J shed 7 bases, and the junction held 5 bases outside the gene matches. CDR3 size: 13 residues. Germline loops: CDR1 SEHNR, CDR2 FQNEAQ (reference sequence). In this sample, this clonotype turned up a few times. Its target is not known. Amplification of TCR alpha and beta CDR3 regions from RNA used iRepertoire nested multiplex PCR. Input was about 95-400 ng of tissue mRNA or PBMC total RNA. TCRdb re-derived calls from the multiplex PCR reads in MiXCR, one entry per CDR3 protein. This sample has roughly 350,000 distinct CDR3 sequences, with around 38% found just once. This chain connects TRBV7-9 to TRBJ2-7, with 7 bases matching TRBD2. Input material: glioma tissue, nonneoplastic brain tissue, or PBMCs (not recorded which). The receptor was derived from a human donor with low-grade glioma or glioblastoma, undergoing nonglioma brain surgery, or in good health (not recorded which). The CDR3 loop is CASSLSGREEQYF. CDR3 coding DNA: TGTGCCAGCAGCTTATCAGGGAGGGAAGAGCAGTACTTC.